This T cell receptor (beta chain) appears in the sequencing data of a study of CD8+CD57+ T cells in acquired aplastic anemia. In patients chosen for sequencing, flow cytometry had shown CD8+CD57+ cell expansion. Overall study findings and caveats: About 29 CD8+ CDR3 sequences occurred in both the patients and the controls.

This CDR3 region has 16 residues. Germline V gene sequence: CDR1 LNHDA, CDR2 SQIVND (reference sequence). V gave up 5 bases and J gave up 2 bases; unmatched junction bases: 10. Genomic DNA provided the template from which TCR beta VDJ and CDR3 profiles were obtained. TCRdb fed the reads into MiXCR, producing one record per CDR3 protein. The sample carries 180,000 or so distinct CDR3 sequences, 47% recorded once. This clonotype occurred many times. Its antigen is not identified. V is TRBV19 and J is TRBJ2-3; TRBD1 matches 7 bases. This clonotype was obtained from a human donor with aplastic anemia. Sequenced sample: sorted CD4+, CD8+, or CD8+CD57+ T cells (not recorded which) from PBMCs. Here the CDR3 DNA reads TGTGCCAGTAGTTTCGCCGGGACAGCTGTCACAGATACGCAGTATTTT. Protein: CASSFAGTAVTDTQYF.